This TCR beta chain was sequenced for a study of OX40 agonist ivuxolimab in advanced cancers. Study summary: The dose of intravenous ivuxolimab that patients received every 2 weeks ranged from 0.01 to 10 mg/kg.

Produced via immunoSEQ multiplex PCR; TCRdb's table is partial and in-frame only. The sample lists around 21,000 clones; around 85% were seen once. Trimming took 2 bases from V and 1 from J; bases not matched to a gene: 4. Germline V gene data show CDR1 as SGHTA and CDR2 as FQGTGA. The CDR3 totals 16 residues. V gene TRBV7-3 combines with J gene TRBJ2-1; 8 bases match TRBD1. The sequence came from an adult with an advanced solid tumor such as melanoma, head and neck, liver or kidney cancer. Sequencing used CD4+ or CD8+ T cells sorted from blood, obtained in a trial of the OX40 agonist ivuxolimab. CDR3 bases: TGTGCCAGCAGCTTAGGCGGACAGGGATCCTACAATGAGCAGTTCTTC. Its translation is CASSLGGQGSYNEQFF.